This T cell receptor beta chain is from a study of beta chain features in type 1 diabetes. In the study overall: Cell yields, gender and age were comparable in patients and healthy donors. Sorted cells from all samples, numbering 107,917,701, were examined. General study findings and limits: When cDNA is sequenced, cells with high TCR expression could be over-represented.

As every portion of the isolated RNA was reverse transcribed, the sequencing read expressed TCRB transcripts. Method: immunoSEQ multiplex PCR; TCRdb's copy keeps in-frame clones and lacks some. The sample has about 900,000 clones, roughly 17% seen once; the top ten hold around 0.02%. This clone has only a few counts. No antigen is known for it. Germline trimming cut 2 bases from V and 0 bases from J; bases unmatched to any gene: 1. The germline V gene encodes CDR1 SGHTA and CDR2 FQGNSA. The CDR3 runs to 15 residues. The chain combines TRBV7-2 with TRBJ2-3, with 8 positions matching TRBD1. The clonotype originates from a woman under 30 in good health. Sequenced: naive CD4+ T cells from blood. The CDR3 DNA follows: TGTGCCAGCAGCTTATGGACAGGGAGCACAGATACGCAGTATTTT. Its protein is CASSLWTGSTDTQYF.